These 30 T cell receptor beta chains came from one sample sequenced in a study of human T cells and chemical hapten exposure. TCRdb itself ran the RACE reads through MiXCR, one entry per CDR3 protein. The table records fewer than 60,000 distinct CDR3 sequences, roughly 12% of them present only once. As to time point: pre-sensitization, week 0. The treatment is: therapeutic diphenylcyclopropenone sensitization with weekly scalp DPC. The input for sequencing was whole blood, taken in connection with sensitization to the hapten diphenylcyclopropenone (DPC). These receptors all come from a woman in her 40s with alopecia areata. Some clones in this sample may be carry-over from other donors' samples.

This clonotype was seen at least ten times. This sequence joins TRBV7-9 and TRBJ2-5; D is possibly TRBD1 (5 bases). Germline lookup yields CDR1 SEHNR and CDR2 FQNEAQ (reference sequence). CDR3 size: 11 residues. Trimming took 5 bases from V and 5 from J, leaving 6 bases between them. In DNA form, the CDR3 reads TGTGCCAGCAGCGCAGGGGAGACCCAGTACTTC. This gives the protein CASSAGETQYF.

The chain carries TRBV18 and TRBJ2-7; 8 bases fit TRBD1. V shed 3 bases and J 0 bases; nucleotides not matched to a gene: 7. Per the germline V gene, CDR1 is KGHSH and CDR2 is LQKENI. This CDR3 comprises 16 residues. DNA of the CDR3: TGTGCCAGCTCACCCACCCGACAGGGGCACTCCTACGAGCAGTACTTC. This encodes CASSPTRQGHSYEQYF.

The chain combines TRBV7-9 with TRBJ2-3, with a tentative D call TRBD2 (6 bases). V lost 7 bases to trimming and J lost 4 bases, with 24 bases between them. This CDR3 spans 17 amino acids. From germline, CDR1 is SEHNR and CDR2 FQNEAQ (reference sequence). Here the CDR3 DNA reads TGTGCCAGCACCCCACGGAGTAGCGGTCCTATTCCAGATACGCAGTATTTT. Amino acid sequence: CASTPRSSGPIPDTQYF.

This clonotype was found once. Possible read error: a much larger clone is one base away. V is TRBV25-1 and J is TRBJ1-2, with D possibly TRBD1 on 5 matching bases. V was pared by 2 bases and J by 3 bases, with 19 bases between. Per the germline V gene, CDR1 is MGHDK and CDR2 is SYGVNS. This CDR3 region has 17 residues. As DNA, the CDR3 is TGTGCCAGCAGTGAACTGGGGGACGGGGGGAGAGACTATGGCTACACCTTC. Protein: CASSELGDGGRDYGYTF.

The chain combines TRBV7-9 with TRBJ2-7, with a tentative D call TRBD1 (6 bases). Germline values: CDR1 SEHNR, CDR2 FQNEAQ (reference sequence). The CDR3 loop spans 15 amino acids. V lost 2 bases and J 1 base, leaving 12 bases between the germline ends. In DNA, the CDR3 is TGTGCCAGCAGCTTACCCTCGACAGGTTCCTACGAGCAGTACTTC. It encodes CASSLPSTGSYEQYF.

This clonotype appeared many times. The rearrangement links TRBV7-6 to TRBJ2-3; 8 bases are a match to TRBD1. The CDR3 consists of 15 residues. J gave up 0 bases and V 6 bases, and 5 bases lay outside the gene matches. Germline V lookup: CDR1 SGHVS, CDR2 FNYEAQ. CDR3 DNA: TGTGCCAGCAGTTGGGACAGGAAGAGCACAGATACGCAGTATTTT. It yields the protein CASSWDRKSTDTQYF.

In this sample, this clonotype turned up many times. The chain couples TRBV6-2 or TRBV6-3 to TRBJ2-7; 12 nucleotides agree with TRBD2. This CDR3 comprises 16 residues. Germline V lookup: CDR1 MNHEY, CDR2 SVGEGT. V was pared by 2 bases and J by 4 bases, with 6 bases of the junction left unmatched. The CDR3 loop reads CASSYHGLAGIYEQYF. The CDR3 region has the DNA TGTGCCAGCAGTTACCATGGACTAGCGGGGATATACGAGCAGTACTTC.

Comments on this clonotype: This may be a read error: a much more frequent sequence differs by one nucleotide. The chain uses TRBV7-2 and TRBJ2-1; D is perhaps TRBD1 (5 bases). CDR3 size: 15 residues. The germline gives CDR1 SGHTA, CDR2 FQGNSA. Trimming cost V 3 bases and J 7 bases, with 16 bases left between them. The CDR3 coding sequence is TGTGCCAGCAGCTTTCGAAAGGACATGAAAAATGAGCAGTTCTTC. Residues: CASSFRKDMKNEQFF.

This clonotype was detected only a few times. V is TRBV21-1 and J is TRBJ2-1; the table names TRBD2, a call not compared with the DNA. TRBV21-1 is a known pseudogene. The CDR3 is 15 amino acids. This CDR3 reads CASSTTGTSVDEQFF. Written as DNA, the CDR3 is TGTGCCAGCAGCACCACCGGGACTAGCGTTGATGAGCAGTTCTTC.

This CDR3 is CSAQGKNTEAFF. DNA of the CDR3: TGCAGCGCACAGGGGAAGAACACTGAAGCTTTCTTT. V gene TRBV29-1 combines with J gene TRBJ1-1; 7 bases are shared with TRBD1. CDR3 size: 12 residues. Trimming took 7 bases from V and 1 from J; bases not matched to a gene: 3. Germline loops: CDR1 SQVTM, CDR2 ANQGSEA.

The sample holds a few counts of this clonotype. The V call is TRBV4-3, the J call TRBJ1-6; TRBD1 aligns across 8 bases. Losses at the gene ends were 1 base for V and 5 bases for J; bases not matched to a gene: 7. This CDR3 is built from 17 residues. Germline-derived CDR1 and CDR2 are LGHNA and YSLEER. As DNA, the CDR3 is TGCGCCAGCAGCCAAGCCCAAGGACAGGGCAATAATTCACCCCTCCACTTT. Translated, it gives CASSQAQGQGNNSPLHF.

This chain joins TRBV30 and TRBJ1-3; possible D gene TRBD1, 5 bases. Germline CDR1 GTSNPN, CDR2 SVGIG (reference sequence). Trimming cost V 7 bases and J 0 bases, with 7 bases left between them. The CDR3 is 12 amino acids. CDR3 in DNA: TGTGCCTCGGACACCTCTGGAAACACCATATATTTT. This sequence encodes CASDTSGNTIYF.

In this sample, this clonotype turned up many times. This chain uses TRBV6-2 or TRBV6-3 with TRBJ2-2; 7 positions agree with TRBD2. With V trimmed by 10 bases and J by 3 bases, 17 bases remained unmatched. Germline lookup yields CDR1 MNHEY and CDR2 SVGEGT. This CDR3 is built from 17 residues. The CDR3 DNA sequence: TGTGCCACCCGCCGGTCTAGCGGCGGTGGGGACACCGGGGAGCTGTTTTTT. This gives the protein CATRRSSGGGDTGELFF.

V and J are TRBV29-1 and TRBJ2-3; D is ambiguous. CDR1 is SQVTM and CDR2 is ANQGSEA in the germline V gene. V was cut by 7 bases and J by 0 bases, with 17 bases left in between. CDR3 size: 15 residues. Written as DNA, the CDR3 is TGCAGCGCCTCTGGTGGGGAAACTAGCACAGATACGCAGTATTTT. Its protein is CSASGGETSTDTQYF.

This clonotype has more than one count but fewer than ten. The V call is TRBV7-9, the J call TRBJ2-1; the match to TRBD2 covers 9 bases. The V gene end was trimmed by 7 bases and the J gene end by 0 bases; junction bases not matched to a gene: 7. The CDR3 is 16 residues long. CDR1 SEHNR and CDR2 FQNEAQ come from the germline V gene (reference sequence). The DNA for the CDR3 is TGTGCCAGCACGACCCTAGCGGGGAGCTCCTACAATGAGCAGTTCTTC. Encoded protein: CASTTLAGSSYNEQFF.

Ten or more counts support this clonotype. The gene calls are TRBV6-5 and TRBJ1-6, with TRBD1 matching 9 bases. The germline V gene encodes CDR1 MNHEY and CDR2 SVGAGI. With 2 bases clipped from V and 7 bases from J, the junction kept 9 bases outside the gene matches. The CDR3 length is 17 residues. The CDR3 nucleotides read TGTGCCAGCAGTTACACGCTAACCGGGACAGGGAATTCACCCCTCCACTTT. Protein sequence: CASSYTLTGTGNSPLHF.

The chain uses TRBV6-5 and TRBJ2-1; a possible D gene is TRBD2 (5 bases). CDR1 MNHEY and CDR2 SVGAGI come from the germline V gene. CDR3 size: 11 residues. V was cut by 10 bases and J by 7 bases, with 11 bases left in between. The CDR3 loop is CATLTGNEQFF. DNA for the CDR3: TGTGCCACCCTAACGGGGAATGAGCAGTTCTTC.

The V and J genes are TRBV4-3 and TRBJ2-5; 10 bases agree with TRBD2. CDR3 length: 16 residues. J lost 7 bases, V lost 1 base, and 9 bases had no gene match. CDR1 and CDR2 (germline): LGHNA, YSLEER. In nucleotides, the CDR3 is TGCGCCAGCAGCCAAGGAATGACTAGCGGGCGGGGGACCCAGTACTTC. It codes for CASSQGMTSGRGTQYF.

This sequence joins TRBV7-3 and TRBJ1-2, with D possibly TRBD1 on 5 matching bases. The germline CDR1 and CDR2 sequences are SGHTA and FQGTGA. CDR3 length equals 14 residues. V gave up 5 bases and J gave up 4 bases, with 14 bases separating them. CDR3 sequence: CASSPGLGVYGYTF. For the CDR3, the DNA is TGTGCCAGCAGCCCAGGACTGGGGGTCTATGGCTACACCTTC.

Many counts were recorded for this clonotype. The V and J genes are TRBV3-1 and TRBJ1-2; D call uncertain. The CDR3 sequence is 12 residues long. The germline V gene has CDR1 LGHDT and CDR2 YNNKEL (reference sequence). Trimming took 3 bases from V and 5 from J, leaving 7 bases between them. CDR3 coding DNA: TGTGCCAGCAGCCAGCTACAGTATGGCTACACCTTC. The encoded protein is CASSQLQYGYTF.

For this clonotype: The junction does not match germline at one end; this may be a read error. V and J are TRBV9 and TRBJ2-1; 12 bases match TRBD2. Germline assignment: CDR1 SGDLS and CDR2 YYNGEE. The CDR3 length is 17 residues. The CDR3 sequence is CASSTGASGRVYNEQFF. The DNA for the CDR3 is TGCGCCAGCAGCACGGGGGCTAGCGGGAGGGTCTACAATGAGCAGTTCTTC.

This clonotype was seen a handful of times. This chain joins TRBV4-1 and TRBJ2-3; D may be TRBD2 (5 bases). Deletions cut 0 bases from V and 2 bases from J, with 12 bases between. This CDR3 comprises 16 residues. From germline, CDR1 is MGHRA and CDR2 YSYEKL. In DNA form, the CDR3 reads TGCGCCAGCAGCCAAGAGGCGCGGGCCTTCACAGATACGCAGTATTTT. This encodes CASSQEARAFTDTQYF.

This clonotype was detected only a few times. J is TRBJ2-2 and V is TRBV24-1, with TRBD2 identical over 8 bases. CDR3 length: 17 residues. Losses at the gene ends were 3 bases for V and 6 bases for J; bases not matched to a gene: 11. The germline gives CDR1 KGHDR, CDR2 SFDVKD. CDR3 in amino acids: CATSDNRYGGAAGELFF. The CDR3 coding sequence is TGTGCCACCAGTGATAACCGATACGGGGGGGCCGCCGGGGAGCTGTTTTTT.

The chain has TRBV29-1 and TRBJ1-2; D call uncertain. The CDR3 extends over 10 amino acids. In germline, CDR1 is SQVTM, CDR2 ANQGSEA. V gave up 3 bases and J gave up 6 bases, with 5 bases separating them. CDR3 DNA: TGCAGCGTTGACAGCGATGGCTACACCTTC. Translating it yields CSVDSDGYTF. Combining the CDR3 with reference TRBV29-1 and TRBJ1-2 gives the whole variable domain SAVISQKPSRDICQRGTSLTIQCQVDSQVTMMFWYRQQPGQSLTLIATANQGSEATYESGFVIDKFPISRPNLTFSTLTVSNMSPEDSSIYLCSVDSDGYTFGSGTRLTVV.

This clonotype has only a few counts. The chain has TRBV28 and TRBJ2-7; D might be TRBD1 (5 bases). V was clipped by 6 bases and J by 8 bases, with 14 bases between them. The germline V gene has CDR1 MDHEN and CDR2 SYDVKM. The CDR3 is 12 amino acids. CDR3 protein: CASSPNRLKQYF. The CDR3 DNA reads as TGTGCCAGCAGCCCTAACAGGTTAAAGCAGTACTTC.

The chain couples TRBV29-1 to TRBJ2-6; D is unresolved. CDR3 length equals 11 residues. Germline assignment: CDR1 SQVTM and CDR2 ANQGSEA. V was clipped by 7 bases and J by 3 bases, with 4 bases between them. The CDR3 sequence: CSAGGANVLTF. DNA of the CDR3: TGCAGCGCCGGTGGGGCCAACGTCCTGACTTTC.

This clonotype was observed many times. The chain recombines TRBV7-2 with TRBJ1-4; TRBD1 matches at 9 bases. The CDR3 spans 15 residues. V lost 5 bases and J lost 4; bases outside the gene matches: 5. Germline CDR1 SGHTA, CDR2 FQGNSA. CDR3: CASSPDRGSNEKLFF. CDR3 in DNA: TGTGCCAGCAGCCCCGACAGGGGGAGTAATGAAAAACTGTTTTTT.

A single count supports this clonotype. The chain combines TRBV28 with TRBJ2-3; 10 nucleotides agree with TRBD1. The CDR3 sequence is 16 residues long. With V trimmed by 1 base and J by 6 bases, 7 bases remained unmatched. The germline V gene encodes CDR1 MDHEN and CDR2 SYDVKM. The DNA for the CDR3 is TGTGCCAGCAGTTTATTAGGGGGACAGGGGAAGGATACGCAGTATTTT. Encoded protein: CASSLLGGQGKDTQYF.

The rearrangement links TRBV6-5 to TRBJ2-7; 13 positions match TRBD2. The CDR3 has 16 residues. V was pared by 7 bases and J by 2 bases, with 8 bases of the junction left unmatched. Germline lookup yields CDR1 MNHEY and CDR2 SVGAGI. CDR3 nucleotide sequence: TGTGCCAGCACACTAGCGGGAGGGCCGGGTCCCTACGAGCAGTACTTC. The encoded protein is CASTLAGGPGPYEQYF.

The V gene is TRBV29-1, the J gene TRBJ1-1, with a weak D call TRBD1 (5 bases). The V gene's germline CDR1 is SQVTM and CDR2 ANQGSEA. The V gene lost 5 bases and the J gene lost 4 bases, with 17 bases spanning the gap. CDR3 length equals 14 residues. The CDR3 DNA sequence: TGCAGCGTTCCCCCTGGGGGAGGAAGCACTGAAGCTTTCTTT. This gives the protein CSVPPGGGSTEAFF.